This entry is about one TCR beta chain. What this receptor recognizes is not known. No base quality information exists; no much larger clone differs at one position. A total of 25 to 35 patients with locally advanced or metastatic urothelial carcinoma, treated at Memorial Sloan Kettering on a trial protocol, made up the cohort. Peripheral blood mononuclear cells were collected pretreatment and during treatment, at between 1 and 8 total time points per patient. The Qiagen DNeasy Blood extraction kit was used to purify genomic DNA from total PBMCs and tumor samples. PBMCs were collected pretreatment and during treatment, and were isolated and stored as previously described. Each PCR received spiked-in synthetic TCR analog templates so that absolute template abundance could be estimated from read counts. Using the immunoSEQ assay, TCRbeta CDR3 regions were amplified from genomic DNA with bias-controlled V and J gene primers. Sequencing of rearranged TCRbeta segments was done at approximately 20X coverage. In the source study's methods: Sequencing errors were corrected by clustering, and CDR3s were annotated against IMGT so that V, D and J genes could be assigned. Only productive TCRbeta rearrangements were used in downstream analyses, excluding out-of-frame or stop-codon sequences. To compute clonality, Shannon entropy was normalized by the log of the number of unique productive sequences and then subtracted from one. Clones differing between time points or between blood and tumor were identified by Fisher's exact test with Benjamini-Hochberg correction at adjusted p below 0.01. Imported from immuneACCESS, the table was reduced by TCRdb to in-frame sequences with V and J called. These copies leave out some clones; in studies compared against another copy, an unresolved V gene accounts for under half, and the cause of the remainder is not known. Clone size and V and J calls were adopted from that table, with D and trimming inferred from the DNA. Recorded for this sample are under 30,000 clones; more than 70% of them occurred a single time. The ten top clones hold about 3.4% of the sample.

The data are from a study of PD-L1 blockade in urothelial cancer (dated by TCRdb to the late 2010s). About the full investigation: All patients started therapy in about 2014 and received atezolizumab 1,200 mg intravenously every 3 weeks. A median of around 150,000 T cells and fewer than 85,000 unique TCRs was obtained from blood samples, and a median clonality of approximately 0.086 was observed. In the same patients, whole exome sequencing and RNA sequencing of pretreatment tumors were performed in addition to TCR sequencing. Some ten patients reached durable clinical benefit, while 20 patients did not. Pretreatment tumor samples, along with matched peripheral blood serially collected before and after atezolizumab treatment, were subjected to TCR sequencing. Progression-free survival longer than 6 months counted as durable clinical benefit, and TCR features were additionally tested against both progression-free and overall survival. About 90% of the roughly 29 patients were identified as males with urothelial cancer of bladder origin, and a prior smoking history was reported by 18 of 29 patients. An exploratory multi-omic analysis was conducted of the somatic, immune and clinical correlates of response to PD-L1 blockade with atezolizumab in urothelial cancer. Blood samples were analyzed at two time points: 3 weeks after treatment start (second dose) and 6 weeks after treatment start. An ECOG performance status of 0 or 1 was recorded for the patients, and 0 to 3 prior chemotherapy regimens had been received by the patients. Pretreatment blood TCR-seq was available for about 27 patients, at least one posttreatment blood collection was obtained for some 24 patients, and tumor TCR-seq was available for some 24 patients.

The research as a whole found: Because the sample size was small (n of about 30) and many of the analyses were exploratory, the results are meant to be hypothesis-generating. At 3 weeks after the start of treatment, tumor-associated TCR clones in peripheral blood had expanded more in patients with durable benefit (n ≈ 24, p = 0.022). A pretreatment peripheral blood TCR clonality below the median was linked to improved progression-free and overall survival.

The CDR3 measures 13 amino acids from cysteine to phenylalanine. CDR3 DNA only is kept here, 39 bases in frame from base 1. CDR1 and CDR2 are read off the germline V gene as MDHEN and SYDVKM. V and J are truncated by 4 bases and 3 bases respectively, leaving an intervening sequence of 7 bases. The V and J genes are TRBV28 and TRBJ1-3; the D gene cannot be resolved reliably. The source was PBMCs, collected around atezolizumab (anti-PD-L1) treatment. This TCR derives from a man between 45 and 60 years old with urothelial cancer. The DNA reads as follows: TGTGCCAGCAGTTACCCAGATGGAAACACCATATATTTT. This sequence encodes CASSYPDGNTIYF.